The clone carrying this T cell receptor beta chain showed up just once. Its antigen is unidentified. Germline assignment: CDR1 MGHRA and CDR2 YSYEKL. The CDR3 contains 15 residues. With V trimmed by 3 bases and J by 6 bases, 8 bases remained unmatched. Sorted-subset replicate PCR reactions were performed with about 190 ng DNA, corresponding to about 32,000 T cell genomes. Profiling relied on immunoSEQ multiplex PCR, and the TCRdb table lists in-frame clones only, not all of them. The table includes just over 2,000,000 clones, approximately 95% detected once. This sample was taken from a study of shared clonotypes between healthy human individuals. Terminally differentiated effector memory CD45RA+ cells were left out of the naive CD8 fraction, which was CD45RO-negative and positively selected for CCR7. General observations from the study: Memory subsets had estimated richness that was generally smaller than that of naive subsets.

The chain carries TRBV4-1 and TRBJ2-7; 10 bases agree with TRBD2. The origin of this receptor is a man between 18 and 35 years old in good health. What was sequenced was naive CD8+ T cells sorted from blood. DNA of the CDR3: TGCGCCAGCAGCCAGACTAGCGGGCCCCAGGCCGAGCAGTACTTC. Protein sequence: CASSQTSGPQAEQYF.